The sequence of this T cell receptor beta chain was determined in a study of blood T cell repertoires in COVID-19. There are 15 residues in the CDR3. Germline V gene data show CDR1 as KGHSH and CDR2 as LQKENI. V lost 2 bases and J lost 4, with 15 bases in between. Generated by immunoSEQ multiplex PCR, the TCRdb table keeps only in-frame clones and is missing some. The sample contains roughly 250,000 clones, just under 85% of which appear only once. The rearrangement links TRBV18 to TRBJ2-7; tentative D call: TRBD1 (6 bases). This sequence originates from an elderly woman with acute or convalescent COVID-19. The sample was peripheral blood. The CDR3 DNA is TGTGCCAGCTCACCAACCAGGGGCGCGGAATACGAGCAGTACTTC. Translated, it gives CASSPTRGAEYEQYF.